This T cell receptor beta chain was obtained from a study of T-cell memory formation after mild COVID-19. Study information: Largely donor-specific TCR clusters were found.

This clonotype was detected a few times. One entry per CDR3 protein, called by TCRdb with MiXCR from the 5' RACE reads. This repertoire shows 240,000 or so distinct CDR3 sequences, 8% to 10% found once; its top ten account for 22%. Germline V lookup: CDR1 SGHTA, CDR2 FQGNSA. Trimming removed 3 bases at V and 6 bases at J, with 15 bases between. There are 14 residues in the CDR3. The receptor comes from a man between 18 and 29 years old who had mild COVID-19 (a few samples of this study predate the infection). Cell type and time point are not known. The chain links TRBV7-2 to TRBJ2-7; weak D call: TRBD2 (7 bases). Specimen: PBMCs or a T cell subset sorted from them (not recorded which). The CDR3 is CASSFNEGGSEQYF. CDR3 bases: TGTGCCAGCAGCTTTAATGAGGGGGGGAGCGAGCAGTACTTC. The variable domain in full, with the rest retrieved from reference TRBV7-2 and TRBJ2-7, is GAGVSQSPSNKVTEKGKDVELRCDPISGHTALYWYRQSLGQGLEFLIYFQGNSAPDKSGLPSDRFSAERTGGSVSTLTIQRTQQEDSAVYLCASSFNEGGSEQYFGPGTRLTVT.